The present TCR beta chain was sequenced within a study of blood T cell repertoires in COVID-19. Study summary: T cells, B-cell-depleted T cells, or PBMCs supplied cDNA or gDNA.

Produced via immunoSEQ multiplex PCR; TCRdb's table is partial and in-frame only. The sample contains some 350,000 clones, around nine tenths of which appear only once. This clone has at least ten counts. This TCR was recovered from a human donor in a cohort sampled during active COVID-19. Sequenced material: peripheral blood.

Written as DNA, the CDR3 is TGTGCCAGCAGAAGAGGACTAGCGGGAGCAGAGACCCAGTACTTC. Its translation: CASRRGLAGAETQYF. This rearrangement joins TRBV6-5 to TRBJ2-5; TRBD2 matches at 13 bases. CDR1 and CDR2 from the germline V gene are MNHEY and SVGAGI. The trim removed 6 bases at V and 4 bases at J, leaving 5 bases unmatched. The CDR3 sequence is 15 residues long.